The T cell receptor (beta chain) described here comes from a study of metastatic and nonmetastatic thyroid tumors. Broader study findings: Benign nodules reportedly had significantly lower TCR beta diversity than malignant thyroid tumors in blood and tumor.

This clone was counted at least ten times. Antigen unknown. In the original analysis: For papillary thyroid cancer, a distant-metastasis classifier was constructed from CDR3 differences observed across clinicopathological groups. MiXCR reprocessed the PCR reads for TCRdb. Here the V and J calls rest on TCRdb's processing, not on the authors' analysis. The sample contains over 20,000 clones, about a quarter of which appear only once. The V and J ends lost 4 bases and 1 base respectively, with 7 bases between them. The CDR3 runs to 13 residues. CDR1 is MNHNS, CDR2 SASEGT, per germline. Until they underwent thyroid surgery, no patient had received any treatment.

The chain uses TRBV6-1 and TRBJ1-1; a possible D gene is TRBD1 (6 bases). Specimen: blood. The TCR comes from a female donor with papillary thyroid cancer or a benign thyroid nodule (not recorded which). Some clones in this sample may be carry-over from other donors' samples. Here the CDR3 DNA reads TGTGCCAGCAGTGGGACAGAGAACACTGAAGCTTTCTTT. This translates into CASSGTENTEAFF.